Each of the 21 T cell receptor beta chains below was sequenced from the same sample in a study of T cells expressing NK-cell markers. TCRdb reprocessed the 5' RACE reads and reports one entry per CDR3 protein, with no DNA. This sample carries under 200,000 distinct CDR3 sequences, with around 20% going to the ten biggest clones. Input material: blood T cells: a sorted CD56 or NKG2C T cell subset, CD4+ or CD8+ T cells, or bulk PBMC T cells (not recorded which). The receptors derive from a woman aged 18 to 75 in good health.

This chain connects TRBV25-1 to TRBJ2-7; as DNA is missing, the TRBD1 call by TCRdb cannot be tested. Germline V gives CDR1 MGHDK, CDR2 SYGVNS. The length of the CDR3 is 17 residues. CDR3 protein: CASSELIHRGLQLEQYF.

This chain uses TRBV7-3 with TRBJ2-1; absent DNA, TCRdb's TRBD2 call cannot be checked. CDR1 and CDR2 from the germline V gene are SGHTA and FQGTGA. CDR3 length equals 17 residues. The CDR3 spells CASSLTGRTSGYNEQFF.

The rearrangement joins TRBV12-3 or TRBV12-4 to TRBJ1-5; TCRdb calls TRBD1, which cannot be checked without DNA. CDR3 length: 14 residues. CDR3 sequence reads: CASSGGVGNQPQHF.

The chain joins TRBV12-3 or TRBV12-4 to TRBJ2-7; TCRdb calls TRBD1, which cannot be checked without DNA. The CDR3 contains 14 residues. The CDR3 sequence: CASSLGGDVYEQYF.

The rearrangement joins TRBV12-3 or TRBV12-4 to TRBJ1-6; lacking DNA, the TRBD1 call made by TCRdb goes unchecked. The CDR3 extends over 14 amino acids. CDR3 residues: CASSRDRFNSPLHF.

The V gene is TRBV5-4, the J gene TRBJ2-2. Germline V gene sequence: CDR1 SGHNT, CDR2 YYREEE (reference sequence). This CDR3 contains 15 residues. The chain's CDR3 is CASSSEVAVTGELFF.

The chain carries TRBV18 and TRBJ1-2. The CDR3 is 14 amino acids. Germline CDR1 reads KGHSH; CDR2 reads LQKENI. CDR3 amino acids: CATQRGREDYGYTF.

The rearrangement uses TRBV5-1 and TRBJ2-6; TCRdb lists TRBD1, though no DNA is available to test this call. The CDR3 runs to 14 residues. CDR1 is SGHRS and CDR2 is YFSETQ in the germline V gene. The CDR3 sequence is CASSSTAGANVLTF. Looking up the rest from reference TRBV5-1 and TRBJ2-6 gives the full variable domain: KAGVTQTPRYLIKTRGQQVTLSCSPISGHRSVSWYQQTPGQGLQFLFEYFSETQRNKGNFPGRFSGRQFSNSRSEMNVSTLELGDSALYLCASSSTAGANVLTFGAGSRLTVL.

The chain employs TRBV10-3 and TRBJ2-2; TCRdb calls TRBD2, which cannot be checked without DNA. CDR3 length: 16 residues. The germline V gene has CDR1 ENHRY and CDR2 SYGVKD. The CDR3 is CAISERGLVGTGELFF.

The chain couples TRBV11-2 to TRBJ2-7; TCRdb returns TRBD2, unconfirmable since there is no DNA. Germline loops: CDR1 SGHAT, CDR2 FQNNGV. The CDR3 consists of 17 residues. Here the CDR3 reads CASSAIHVAGSSYEQYF. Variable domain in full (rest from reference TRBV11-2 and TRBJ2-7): EAGVAQSPRYKIIEKRQSVAFWCNPISGHATLYWYQQILGQGPKLLIQFQNNGVVDDSQLPKDRFSAERLKGVDSTLKIQPAKLEDSAVYLCASSAIHVAGSSYEQYFGPGTRLTVT.

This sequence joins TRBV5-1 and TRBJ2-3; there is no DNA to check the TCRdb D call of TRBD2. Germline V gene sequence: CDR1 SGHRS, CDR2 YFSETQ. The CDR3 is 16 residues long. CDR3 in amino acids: CASSRSGSGLTDTQYF.

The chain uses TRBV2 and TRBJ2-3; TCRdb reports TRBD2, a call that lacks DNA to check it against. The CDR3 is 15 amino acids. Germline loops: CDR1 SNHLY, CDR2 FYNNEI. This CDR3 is CASSDGVLAADTQYF.

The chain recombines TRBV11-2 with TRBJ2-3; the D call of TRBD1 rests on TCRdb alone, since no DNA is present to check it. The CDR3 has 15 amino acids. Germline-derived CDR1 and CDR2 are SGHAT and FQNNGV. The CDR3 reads CASSPWTGSTDTQYF.

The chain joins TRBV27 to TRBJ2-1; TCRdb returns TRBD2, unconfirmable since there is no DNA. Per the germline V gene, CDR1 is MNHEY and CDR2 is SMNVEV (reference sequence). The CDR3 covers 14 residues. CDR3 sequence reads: CASSTKTSISVQFF.

CDR3 amino acids: CASKLDSPNEQFF. The chain employs TRBV6-6 and TRBJ2-1; there is no DNA to check the TCRdb D call of TRBD1. This CDR3 has 13 amino acids. Germline V gene lookup returns CDR1 MNHNY and CDR2 SVGAGI (reference sequence).

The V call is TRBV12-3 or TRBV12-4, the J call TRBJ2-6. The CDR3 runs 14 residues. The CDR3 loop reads CASSRSSGANVLTF.

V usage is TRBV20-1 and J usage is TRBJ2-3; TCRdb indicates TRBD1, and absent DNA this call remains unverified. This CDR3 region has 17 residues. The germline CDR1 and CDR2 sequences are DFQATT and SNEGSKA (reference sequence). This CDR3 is CSARDLAGVGRTDTQYF.

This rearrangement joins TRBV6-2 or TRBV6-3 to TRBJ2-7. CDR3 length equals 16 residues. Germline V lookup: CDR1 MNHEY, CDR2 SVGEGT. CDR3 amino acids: CASSYVLWESSYEQYF.

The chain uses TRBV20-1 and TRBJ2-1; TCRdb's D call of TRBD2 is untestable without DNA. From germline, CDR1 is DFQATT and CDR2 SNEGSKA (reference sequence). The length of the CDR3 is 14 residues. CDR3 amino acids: CSATRLAVWAEQFF.

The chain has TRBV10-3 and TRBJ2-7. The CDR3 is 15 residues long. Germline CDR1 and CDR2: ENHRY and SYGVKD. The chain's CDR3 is CAISESSSNMDEQYF.

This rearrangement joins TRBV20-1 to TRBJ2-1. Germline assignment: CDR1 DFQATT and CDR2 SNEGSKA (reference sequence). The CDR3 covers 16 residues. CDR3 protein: CSARDPYGTGFNEQFF.